One sample yielded the 20 T cell receptor beta chains listed below, sequenced in a study of T cell repertoires in cytomegalovirus infection. MiXCR was run by TCRdb on the reads, yielding one entry per CDR3 protein. The sample contains around 530,000 distinct CDR3 sequences, 16% of which appear only once. The sequenced material came from CD8+ T cells from PBMCs. These receptors originate from a human donor in good health (CMV status not recorded). Some clones in this sample may be carry-over from other donors' samples.

A note on this clonotype: At one end the junction does not follow the germline gene, possibly because of a read error. This chain links TRBV27 with TRBJ2-2; maybe TRBD2 (6 bases). Germline lookup yields CDR1 MNHEY and CDR2 SMNVEV (reference sequence). The CDR3 totals 14 residues. CDR3: CASASGTLTGVLFF. CDR3 bases: TGTGCCAGCGCGTCCGGGACTCTCACCGGGGTGCTGTTTTTT.

This clonotype was recorded many times. The chain combines TRBV6-6 with TRBJ1-2; 7 positions agree with TRBD1. CDR3 length: 14 residues. V gave up 2 bases and J gave up 6 bases; unmatched junction bases: 6. In germline, CDR1 is MNHNY, CDR2 SVGAGI (reference sequence). CDR3 in DNA: TGTGCCAGCAGTTACCCCAGACAGGGTGATGGCTACACCTTC. It encodes CASSYPRQGDGYTF.

The sample holds a few counts of this clonotype. The gene calls are TRBV19 and TRBJ1-1; 9 bases map to TRBD1. Per the germline V gene, CDR1 is LNHDA and CDR2 is SQIVND (reference sequence). V gave up 3 bases and J gave up 0 bases; unmatched junction bases: 14. The CDR3 runs to 19 residues. The CDR3 nucleotides read TGTGCCAGTAGTATTGCCCCTAAGGGATACAGGGGGCTGAACACTGAAGCTTTCTTT. This encodes CASSIAPKGYRGLNTEAFF.

J is TRBJ2-5 and V is TRBV7-2; D is undetermined. CDR3 length: 14 amino acids. The V end was cut by 5 bases, the J end by 2 bases, with 12 bases between. The germline V gene has CDR1 SGHTA and CDR2 FQGNSA. CDR3 bases: TGTGCCAGCAGCCCGGCCTGTCTGCAAGAGACCCAGTACTTC. It yields the protein CASSPACLQETQYF.

This clonotype was counted many times. The rearrangement uses TRBV6-5 and TRBJ1-5; D unclear. Per the germline V gene, CDR1 is MNHEY and CDR2 is SVGAGI. The V end lost 5 bases, the J end lost 3 bases, and 11 bases lay between the germline ends. There are 14 residues in the CDR3. The CDR3 DNA is TGTGCCAGCAGTCCCCCCGGGGTCAATCAGCCCCAGCATTTT. Its protein is CASSPPGVNQPQHF.

The chain combines TRBV5-4 with TRBJ1-1; no clear D. This CDR3 is built from 16 residues. CDR1 and CDR2 (germline): SGHNT, YYREEE (reference sequence). V was clipped by 2 bases and J by 4 bases, with 18 bases between them. CDR3 in DNA: TGTGCCAGCAGCTTACGGAGGGAAACGGGGAGCACTGAAGCTTTCTTT. Encoded protein: CASSLRRETGSTEAFF.

This clonotype was detected many times. The chain combines TRBV2 with TRBJ2-5; tentative D call: TRBD2 (5 bases). CDR3 length: 17 amino acids. Germline CDR1 SNHLY, CDR2 FYNNEI. V shed 7 bases and J shed 9 bases, with 30 bases lying between them. The CDR3 bases are TGTGCCAGCACCAGGCCCACTTTTACTAGAAACTTTCTTCCCCAGTACTTC. Translation gives CASTRPTFTRNFLPQYF. Complete variable domain (other parts from reference TRBV2 and TRBJ2-5): EPEVTQTPSHQVTQMGQEVILRCVPISNHLYFYWYRQILGQKVEFLVSFYNNEISEKSEIFDDQFSVERPDGSNFTLKIRSTKLEDSAMYFCASTRPTFTRNFLPQYFGPGTRLLVL.

At least ten counts were recorded for this clonotype. The chain employs TRBV5-6 and TRBJ2-7; the D gene is possibly TRBD1 (5 bases). CDR3 length: 13 amino acids. CDR1 and CDR2 from the germline V gene are SGHDT and YYEEEE. V lost 4 bases and J 5 bases, leaving 13 bases between the germline ends. CDR3 loop: CASSGRQRDEQYF. CDR3 coding DNA: TGTGCCAGCAGCGGTCGACAGAGAGACGAGCAGTACTTC.

Many counts were recorded for this clonotype. The V gene is TRBV19, the J gene TRBJ1-1; 8 bases fit TRBD1. The J segment lost 11 bases and the V segment lost 5 bases, leaving 13 bases of the junction unmatched. Per the germline V gene, CDR1 is LNHDA and CDR2 is SQIVND (reference sequence). CDR3 size: 14 residues. DNA of the CDR3: TGTGCCAGTAGTGCTAACAGACAGGGGATGCGGGCTTTCTTT. Translating it yields CASSANRQGMRAFF.

The table lists this clonotype with a few counts. The chain combines TRBV12-3 or TRBV12-4 with TRBJ2-3; D gene ambiguous. The CDR3 is 16 residues long. V was pared by 2 bases and J by 0 bases, with 12 bases between. The CDR3 DNA follows: TGTGCCAGCAGTTTATGGGCCCCCCCTAGCACAGATACGCAGTATTTT. Translating gives CASSLWAPPSTDTQYF.

This clonotype was picked up many times. The chain is built from TRBV6-2 or TRBV6-3 and TRBJ2-1; 9 bases fit TRBD2. V was pared by 4 bases and J by 10 bases, with 17 bases of the junction left unmatched. The CDR3 totals 17 residues. Germline CDR1 reads MNHEY; CDR2 reads SVGEGT. CDR3: CASSSHGRRGGFREQFF. The CDR3 DNA follows: TGTGCCAGCAGTTCCCACGGGCGGCGGGGGGGGTTCAGAGAGCAGTTCTTC.

This clonotype was counted ten times or more. The rearrangement links TRBV7-6 to TRBJ1-5, with a possible D match to TRBD1 (5 bases). Germline CDR1 reads SGHVS; CDR2 reads FNYEAQ. The CDR3 has 15 residues. V gave up 2 bases and J gave up 4 bases, with 12 bases separating them. The CDR3 region is CASSLSTGLNQPQHF. The CDR3 DNA follows: TGTGCCAGCAGCTTATCTACAGGATTAAATCAGCCCCAGCATTTT. The full variable domain, in which reference TRBV7-6 and TRBJ1-5 provide the parts outside the CDR3, is GAGVSQSPRYKVTKRGQDVALRCDPISGHVSLYWYRQALGQGPEFLTYFNYEAQQDKSGLPNDRFSAERPEGSISTLTIQRTEQRDSAMYRCASSLSTGLNQPQHFGDGTRLSIL.

The sample holds a few counts of this clonotype. The chain recombines TRBV6-5 with TRBJ2-3; no clear D gene. CDR3 length equals 13 residues. V was pared by 7 bases and J by 2 bases, with 10 bases between. The germline CDR1 and CDR2 sequences are MNHEY and SVGAGI. CDR3: CASNPHNTDTQYF. DNA of the CDR3: TGTGCCAGCAATCCGCATAACACAGATACGCAGTATTTT.

This clonotype has ten or more counts. The V and J genes are TRBV7-8 and TRBJ2-7; D is perhaps TRBD2 (5 bases). CDR1 is SGHVS, CDR2 FQNEAQ, per germline. This CDR3 has 16 residues. The V end was cut by 4 bases, the J end by 2 bases, with 18 bases between. The CDR3 sequence: CASSSGSTGSAYEQYF. In DNA, the CDR3 is TGTGCCAGCAGCTCAGGCTCAACGGGGTCTGCCTACGAGCAGTACTTC.

Comment on this clonotype: This may stem from a read error, because a much larger clone lies one nucleotide away. The chain employs TRBV5-5 and TRBJ1-2; weak D call: TRBD1 (5 bases). The CDR3 totals 15 residues. Trimming removed 6 bases at V and 4 bases at J, with 19 bases between. Germline values: CDR1 SGHKS, CDR2 YYEKEE (reference sequence). The CDR3 DNA reads as TGTGCCAGCATCGGGACCTACGTGGAGGTCTATGGCTACACCTTC. This gives the protein CASIGTYVEVYGYTF.

There are a few counts of this clonotype. The genes are TRBV5-4 and TRBJ1-2; D uncertain. Germline CDR1 SGHNT, CDR2 YYREEE (reference sequence). This CDR3 spans 12 amino acids. Trimming left V 10 bases short and J 1 base short, with 11 bases between. CDR3 region: CAVQTLNYGYTF. CDR3 coding DNA: TGTGCCGTGCAAACACTTAACTATGGCTACACCTTC.

V and J are TRBV28 and TRBJ1-3; no clear D gene. Trimming cost V 6 bases and J 1 base, with 13 bases left between them. The CDR3 runs to 15 residues. CDR1 and CDR2 (germline): MDHEN, SYDVKM. The chain's CDR3 is CASSPHSSSGNTIYF. The CDR3, as DNA: TGTGCCAGCAGCCCACATTCGTCATCTGGAAACACCATATATTTT. The whole variable domain, filled in from reference TRBV28 and TRBJ1-3, reads DVKVTQSSRYLVKRTGEKVFLECVQDMDHENMFWYRQDPGLGLRLIYFSYDVKMKEKGDIPEGYSVSREKKERFSLILESASTNQTSMYLCASSPHSSSGNTIYFGEGSWLTVV.

This chain links TRBV2 with TRBJ2-7; the D is unclear. V shed 11 bases and J shed 5 bases, with 10 bases lying between them. Germline CDR1 reads SNHLY; CDR2 reads FYNNEI. CDR3 length: 10 amino acids. In nucleotides, the CDR3 is TGTGCCCTAAATAGGAACGAGCAGTACTTC. Residues: CALNRNEQYF.

The rearrangement links TRBV4-1 to TRBJ2-1, with TRBD2 matching over 8 bases. In germline, CDR1 is MGHRA, CDR2 YSYEKL. This CDR3 has 19 amino acids. V was clipped by 1 base and J by 2 bases; unmatched bases: 13. The CDR3 spells CASSQVRGPGLVAYNEQFF. CDR3 nucleotides: TGCGCCAGCAGCCAAGTTCGGGGACCGGGACTAGTCGCCTACAATGAGCAGTTCTTC.

This clonotype has ten or more counts. J is TRBJ1-5 and V is TRBV6-6, with 12 bases fitting TRBD1. The germline V gene has CDR1 MNHNY and CDR2 SVGAGI (reference sequence). V lost 4 bases and J lost 7; bases outside the gene matches: 11. The CDR3 consists of 17 residues. The CDR3 bases are TGTGCCAGCAGTTCCCCGGGACAGGGGGCTTTTCGGCAGCCCCAGCATTTT. Protein: CASSSPGQGAFRQPQHF.